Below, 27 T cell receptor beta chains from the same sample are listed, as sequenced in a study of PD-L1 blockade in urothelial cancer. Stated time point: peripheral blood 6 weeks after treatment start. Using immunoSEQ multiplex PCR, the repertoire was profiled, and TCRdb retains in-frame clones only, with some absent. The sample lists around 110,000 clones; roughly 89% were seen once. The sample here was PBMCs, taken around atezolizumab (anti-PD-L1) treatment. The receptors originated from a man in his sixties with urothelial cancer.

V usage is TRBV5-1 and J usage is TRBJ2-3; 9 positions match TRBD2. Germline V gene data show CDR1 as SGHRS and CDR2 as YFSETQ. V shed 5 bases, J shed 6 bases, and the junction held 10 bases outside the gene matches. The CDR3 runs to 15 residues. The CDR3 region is CASRSVAGGPDTQYF. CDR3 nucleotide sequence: TGCGCCAGCAGATCGGTGGCGGGAGGGCCGGATACGCAGTATTTT.

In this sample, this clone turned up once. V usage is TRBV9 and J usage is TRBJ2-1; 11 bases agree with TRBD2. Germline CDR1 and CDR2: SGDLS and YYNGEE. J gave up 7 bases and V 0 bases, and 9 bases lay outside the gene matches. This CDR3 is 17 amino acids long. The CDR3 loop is CASSVDPTSGIRNEQFF. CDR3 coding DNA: TGTGCCAGCAGCGTAGACCCGACTAGCGGGATTCGTAATGAGCAGTTCTTC.

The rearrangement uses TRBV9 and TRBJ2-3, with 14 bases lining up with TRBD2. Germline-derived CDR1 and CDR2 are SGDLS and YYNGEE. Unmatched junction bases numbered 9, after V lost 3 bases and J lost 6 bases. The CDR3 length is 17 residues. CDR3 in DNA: TGTGCCAGCAGCGCCCCACCGGGACTAGCGGGAGCGGATACGCAGTATTTT. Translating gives CASSAPPGLAGADTQYF.

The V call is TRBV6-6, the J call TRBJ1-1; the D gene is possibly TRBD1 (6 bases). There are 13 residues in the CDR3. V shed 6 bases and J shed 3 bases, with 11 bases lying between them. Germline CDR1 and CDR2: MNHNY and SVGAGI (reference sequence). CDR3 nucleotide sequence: TGTGCCAGCAGAGTGGGGGCGGACACTGAAGCTTTCTTT. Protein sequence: CASRVGADTEAFF.

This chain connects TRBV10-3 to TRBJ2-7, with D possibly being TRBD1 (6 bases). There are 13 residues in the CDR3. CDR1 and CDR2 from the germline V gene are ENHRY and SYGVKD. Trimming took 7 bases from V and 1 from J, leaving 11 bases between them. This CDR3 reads CAINGDTSYEQYF. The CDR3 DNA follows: TGTGCCATCAATGGGGACACTTCCTACGAGCAGTACTTC.

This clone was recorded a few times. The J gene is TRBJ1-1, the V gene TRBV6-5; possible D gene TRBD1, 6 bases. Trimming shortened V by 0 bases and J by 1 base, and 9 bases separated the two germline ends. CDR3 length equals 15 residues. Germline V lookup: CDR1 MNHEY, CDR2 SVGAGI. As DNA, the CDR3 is TGTGCCAGCAGTTACTCTTCGACAGGGAACACTGAAGCTTTCTTT. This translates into CASSYSSTGNTEAFF.

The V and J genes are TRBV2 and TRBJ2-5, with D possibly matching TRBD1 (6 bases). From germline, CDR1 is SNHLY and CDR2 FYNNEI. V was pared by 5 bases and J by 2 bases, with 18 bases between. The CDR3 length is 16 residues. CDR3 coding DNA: TGTGCCAGCAGTCCAGAATTTAACAGGGCTCAAGAGACCCAGTACTTC. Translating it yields CASSPEFNRAQETQYF.

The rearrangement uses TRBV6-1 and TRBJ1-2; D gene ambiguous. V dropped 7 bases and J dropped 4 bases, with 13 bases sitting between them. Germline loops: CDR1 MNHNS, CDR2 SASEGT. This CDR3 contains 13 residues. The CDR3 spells CASTPAGSYGYTF. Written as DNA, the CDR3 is TGTGCCAGCACCCCCGCGGGCAGCTATGGCTACACCTTC.

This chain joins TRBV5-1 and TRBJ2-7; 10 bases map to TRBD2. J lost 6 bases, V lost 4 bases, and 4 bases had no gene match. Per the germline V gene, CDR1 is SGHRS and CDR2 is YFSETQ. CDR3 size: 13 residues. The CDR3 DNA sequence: TGCGCCAGCAGCGTGAGACTAGCGGGCGAGCAGTACTTC. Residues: CASSVRLAGEQYF.

This CDR3 reads CASSLGDTNSGNTIYF. The CDR3 bases are TGCGCCAGCAGCTTGGGGGACACCAACTCTGGAAACACCATATATTTT. The genes are TRBV5-1 and TRBJ1-3, with D perhaps matching TRBD1 (6 bases). The germline gives CDR1 SGHRS, CDR2 YFSETQ. The CDR3 loop spans 16 amino acids. V was clipped by 0 bases and J by 0 bases, with 10 bases between them.

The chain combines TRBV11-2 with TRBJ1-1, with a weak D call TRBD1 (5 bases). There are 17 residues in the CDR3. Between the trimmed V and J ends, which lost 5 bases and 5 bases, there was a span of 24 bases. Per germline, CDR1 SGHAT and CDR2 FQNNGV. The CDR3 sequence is CASSPGTGLGARTEAFF. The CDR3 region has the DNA TGTGCCAGCAGCCCAGGGACTGGTCTGGGAGCGAGGACTGAAGCTTTCTTT. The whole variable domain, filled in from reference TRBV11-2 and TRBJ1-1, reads EAGVAQSPRYKIIEKRQSVAFWCNPISGHATLYWYQQILGQGPKLLIQFQNNGVVDDSQLPKDRFSAERLKGVDSTLKIQPAKLEDSAVYLCASSPGTGLGARTEAFFGQGTRLTVV.

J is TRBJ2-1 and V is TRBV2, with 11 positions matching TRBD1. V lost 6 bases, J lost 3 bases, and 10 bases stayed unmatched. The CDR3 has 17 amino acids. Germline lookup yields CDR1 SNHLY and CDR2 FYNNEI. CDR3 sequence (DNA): TGTGCCAGCAGCCCGCGGACAGGGGGCAAGGGCTACAATGAGCAGTTCTTC. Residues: CASSPRTGGKGYNEQFF.

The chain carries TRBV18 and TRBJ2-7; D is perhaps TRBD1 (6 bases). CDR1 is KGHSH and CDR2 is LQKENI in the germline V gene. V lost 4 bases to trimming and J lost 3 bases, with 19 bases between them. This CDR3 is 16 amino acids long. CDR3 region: CASSRTPPGVNYEQYF. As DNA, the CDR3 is TGTGCCAGCTCACGAACCCCCCCAGGGGTGAACTACGAGCAGTACTTC.

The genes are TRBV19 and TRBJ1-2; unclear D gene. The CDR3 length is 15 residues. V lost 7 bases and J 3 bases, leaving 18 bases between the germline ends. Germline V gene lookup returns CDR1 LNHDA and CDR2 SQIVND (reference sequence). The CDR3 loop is CASIPTGVSYYGYTF. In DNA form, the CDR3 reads TGTGCCAGTATCCCGACGGGTGTTTCGTACTATGGCTACACCTTC.

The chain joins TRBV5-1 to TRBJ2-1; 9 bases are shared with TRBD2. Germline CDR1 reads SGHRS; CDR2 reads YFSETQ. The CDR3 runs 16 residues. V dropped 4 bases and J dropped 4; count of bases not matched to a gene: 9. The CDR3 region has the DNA TGCGCCAGCAGCAGGAATCAGCGGGAGGCTTACAATGAGCAGTTCTTC. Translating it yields CASSRNQREAYNEQFF.

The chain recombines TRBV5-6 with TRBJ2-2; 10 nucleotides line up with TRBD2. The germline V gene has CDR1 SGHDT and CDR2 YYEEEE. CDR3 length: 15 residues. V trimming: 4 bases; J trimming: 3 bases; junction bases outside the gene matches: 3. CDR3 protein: CASSAGTSDTGELFF. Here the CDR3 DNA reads TGTGCCAGCAGCGCTGGGACTAGCGACACCGGGGAGCTGTTTTTT.

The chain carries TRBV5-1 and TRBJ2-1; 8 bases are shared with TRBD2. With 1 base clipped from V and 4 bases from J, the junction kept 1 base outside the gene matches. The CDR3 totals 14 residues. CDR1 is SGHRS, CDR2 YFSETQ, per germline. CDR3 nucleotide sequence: TGCGCCAGCAGCTTGTTAGCGGGATACAATGAGCAGTTCTTC. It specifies CASSLLAGYNEQFF. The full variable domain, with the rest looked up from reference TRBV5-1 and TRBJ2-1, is KAGVTQTPRYLIKTRGQQVTLSCSPISGHRSVSWYQQTPGQGLQFLFEYFSETQRNKGNFPGRFSGRQFSNSRSEMNVSTLELGDSALYLCASSLLAGYNEQFFGPGTRLTVL.

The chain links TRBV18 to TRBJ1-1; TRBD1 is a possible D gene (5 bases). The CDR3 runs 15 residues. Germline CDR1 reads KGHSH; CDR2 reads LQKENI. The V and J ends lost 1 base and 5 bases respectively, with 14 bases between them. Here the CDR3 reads CASSPLQGPGTEAFF. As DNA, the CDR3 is TGTGCCAGCTCACCACTCCAGGGCCCCGGGACTGAAGCTTTCTTT. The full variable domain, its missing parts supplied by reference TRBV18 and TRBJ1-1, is NAGVMQNPRHLVRRRGQEARLRCSPMKGHSHVYWYRQLPEEGLKFMVYLQKENIIDESGMPKERFSAEFPKEGPSILRIQQVVRGDSAAYFCASSPLQGPGTEAFFGQGTRLTVV.

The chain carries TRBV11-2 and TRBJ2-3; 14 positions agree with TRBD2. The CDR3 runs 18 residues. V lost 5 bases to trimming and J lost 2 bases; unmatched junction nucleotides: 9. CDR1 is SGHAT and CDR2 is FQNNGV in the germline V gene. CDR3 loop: CASSPLGTSGGFTDTQYF. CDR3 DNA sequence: TGTGCCAGCAGCCCCCTTGGGACTAGCGGGGGATTCACAGATACGCAGTATTTT.

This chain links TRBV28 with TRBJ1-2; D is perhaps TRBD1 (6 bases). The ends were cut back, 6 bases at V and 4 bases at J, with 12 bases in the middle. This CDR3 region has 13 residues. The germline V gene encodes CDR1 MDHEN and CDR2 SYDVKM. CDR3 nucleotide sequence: TGTGCCAGCAGGTATGGGGGCAGCTATGGCTACACCTTC. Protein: CASRYGGSYGYTF.

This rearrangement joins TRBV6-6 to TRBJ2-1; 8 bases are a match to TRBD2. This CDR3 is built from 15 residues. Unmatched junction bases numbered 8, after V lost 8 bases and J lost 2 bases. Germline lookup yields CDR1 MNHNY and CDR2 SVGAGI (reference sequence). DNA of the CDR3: TGTGCCAGCGGCAAGGATAGCGGGGCCTACAATGAGCAGTTCTTC. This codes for CASGKDSGAYNEQFF.

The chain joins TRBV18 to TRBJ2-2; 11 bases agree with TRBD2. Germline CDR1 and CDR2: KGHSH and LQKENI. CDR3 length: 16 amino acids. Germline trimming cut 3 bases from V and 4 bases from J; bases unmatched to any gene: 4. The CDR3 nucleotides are TGTGCCAGCTCACCTACTAGCGGGGGAGCCACCGGGGAGCTGTTTTTT. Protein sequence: CASSPTSGGATGELFF.

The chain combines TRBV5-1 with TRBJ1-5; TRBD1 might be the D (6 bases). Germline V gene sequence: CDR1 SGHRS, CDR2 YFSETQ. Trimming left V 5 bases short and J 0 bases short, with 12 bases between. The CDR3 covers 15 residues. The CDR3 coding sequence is TGCGCCAGCAGGCCAGAGGGGGATAGCAATCAGCCCCAGCATTTT. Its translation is CASRPEGDSNQPQHF. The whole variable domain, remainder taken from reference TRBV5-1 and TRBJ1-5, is KAGVTQTPRYLIKTRGQQVTLSCSPISGHRSVSWYQQTPGQGLQFLFEYFSETQRNKGNFPGRFSGRQFSNSRSEMNVSTLELGDSALYLCASRPEGDSNQPQHFGDGTRLSIL.

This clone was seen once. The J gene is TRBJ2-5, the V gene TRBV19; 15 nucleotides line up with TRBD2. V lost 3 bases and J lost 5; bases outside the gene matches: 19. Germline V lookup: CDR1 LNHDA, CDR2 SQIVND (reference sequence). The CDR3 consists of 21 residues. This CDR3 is CASSIARGGLAGGRIDETQYF. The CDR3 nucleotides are TGTGCCAGTAGTATCGCCAGGGGGGGACTAGCGGGGGGACGTATCGACGAGACCCAGTACTTC.

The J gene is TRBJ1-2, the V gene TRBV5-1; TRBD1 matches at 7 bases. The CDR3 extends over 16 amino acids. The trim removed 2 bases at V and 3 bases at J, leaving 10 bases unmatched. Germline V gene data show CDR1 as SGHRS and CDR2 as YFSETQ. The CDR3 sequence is CASSFGTAALDYGYTF. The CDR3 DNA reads TGCGCCAGCAGCTTCGGGACAGCCGCTTTGGACTATGGCTACACCTTC.

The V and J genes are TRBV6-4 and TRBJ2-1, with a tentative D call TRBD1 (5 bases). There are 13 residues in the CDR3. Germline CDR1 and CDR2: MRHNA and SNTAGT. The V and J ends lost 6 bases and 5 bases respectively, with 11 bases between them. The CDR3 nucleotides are TGTGCCAGCAGGGGGCTAGAGGACAATGAGCAGTTCTTC. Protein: CASRGLEDNEQFF.

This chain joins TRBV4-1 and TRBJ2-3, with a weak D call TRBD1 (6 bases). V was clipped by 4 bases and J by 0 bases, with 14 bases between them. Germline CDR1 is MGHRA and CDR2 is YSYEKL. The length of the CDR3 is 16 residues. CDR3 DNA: TGCGCCAGCAGCCCGCAGGGGCTCCTTAGCACAGATACGCAGTATTTT. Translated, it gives CASSPQGLLSTDTQYF.